This T cell receptor (beta chain) was retrieved from a study of OX40 agonist ivuxolimab in advanced cancers. Across the whole study: Patients in the trial were receiving intravenous ivuxolimab every 2 weeks, at doses of 0.01 to 10 mg/kg.

Sequenced by immunoSEQ multiplex PCR; TCRdb stores in-frame clones only, minus some. The sample gives roughly 24,000 clones, more than 75% of which show up once; roughly 24% is in the top ten. This CDR3 has 13 residues. Trimming cost V 1 base and J 5 bases, with 11 bases left between them. The germline V gene encodes CDR1 GTSNPN and CDR2 SVGIG (reference sequence). Autoimmune disease history or systemic immunosuppression barred patients. This rearrangement joins TRBV30 to TRBJ1-1, with D unresolved. The sequence was obtained from an adult with an advanced solid tumor such as melanoma, head and neck, liver or kidney cancer. Source: CD4+ or CD8+ T cells sorted from blood, taken in a trial of the OX40 agonist ivuxolimab. The CDR3 nucleotides read TGTGCCTGGAGTGGGGGATTAGAGACTGAAGCTTTCTTT. It specifies CAWSGGLETEAFF. Full variable domain (remainder filled in from reference TRBV30 and TRBJ1-1): SQTIHQWPATLVQPVGSPLSLECTVEGTSNPNLYWYRQAAGRGLQLLFYSVGIGQISSEVPQNLSASRPQDRQFILSSKKLLLSDSGFYLCAWSGGLETEAFFGQGTRLTVV.